The rows below give T cell receptor beta chains drawn from one sample of a study of blood T cell repertoires in COVID-19. Measured with immunoSEQ multiplex PCR; TCRdb has only the in-frame clones, and not every one. The sample lists about 180,000 clones, 65% to 90% occurring once. Input material: PBMCs or T cells enriched from blood (not recorded which). These receptors were collected from a man between 50 and 59 years old who had recovered from COVID-19. Both conserved end residues are part of each CDR3. Fields, in order: J gene, clone size, D gene, V gene, CDR3 protein, CDR3 DNA. A D gene is named only where the DNA matches it firmly. A row's size may be missing; if present it is once, few, many or a size class.

J gene: TRBJ1-2
clone size: -
D gene: TRBD1
V gene: TRBV5-1
CDR3 protein: CASSSGQGWGNYGYTF
CDR3 DNA: TGCGCCAGCAGCAGCGGACAGGGTTGGGGTAACTATGGCTACACCTTC

J gene: TRBJ2-5
clone size: -
D gene: TRBD1
V gene: TRBV3-1/TRBV3-2
CDR3 protein: CASREGTGLDQETQYF
CDR3 DNA: TGTGCCAGCAGGGAAGGGACAGGGCTCGACCAAGAGACCCAGTACTTC

J gene: TRBJ1-3
clone size: few
D gene: -
V gene: TRBV30
CDR3 protein: CAWSVPGSSGNTIYF
CDR3 DNA: TGTGCCTGGAGTGTACCAGGGTCGTCTGGAAACACCATATATTTT

J gene: TRBJ2-5
clone size: once
D gene: -
V gene: TRBV11-1
CDR3 protein: CASSLAASRETQYF
CDR3 DNA: TGTGCCAGCAGCTTAGCGGCTAGCAGGGAGACCCAGTACTTC

J gene: TRBJ1-2
clone size: -
D gene: -
V gene: TRBV11-2
CDR3 protein: CASSFGHGYTF
CDR3 DNA: TGTGCCAGCAGCTTTGGGCATGGCTACACCTTC

J gene: TRBJ2-3
clone size: -
D gene: TRBD1
V gene: TRBV7-9
CDR3 protein: CASSPIGQGAIDTQYF
CDR3 DNA: TGTGCCAGCAGCCCCATCGGACAGGGGGCGATAGATACGCAGTATTTT

J gene: TRBJ2-5
clone size: -
D gene: TRBD2
V gene: TRBV18
CDR3 protein: CASSPLAGGQETQYF
CDR3 DNA: TGTGCCAGCTCACCCCTAGCGGGGGGTCAAGAGACCCAGTACTTC

J gene: TRBJ1-3
clone size: -
D gene: -
V gene: TRBV19
CDR3 protein: CASSKQGVSGNTIYF
CDR3 DNA: TGTGCCAGTAGTAAACAGGGCGTCTCTGGAAACACCATATATTTT

J gene: TRBJ1-1
clone size: -
D gene: TRBD1
V gene: TRBV30
CDR3 protein: CAWSGGQLLMNTEAFF
CDR3 DNA: TGTGCCTGGAGTGGGGGACAGCTTCTGATGAACACTGAAGCTTTCTTT

J gene: TRBJ1-6
clone size: -
D gene: TRBD1
V gene: TRBV19
CDR3 protein: CASNTGQNNSPLHF
CDR3 DNA: TGTGCCAGTAATACGGGACAGAATAATTCACCCCTCCACTTT

J gene: TRBJ1-1
clone size: -
D gene: -
V gene: TRBV3-1/TRBV3-2
CDR3 protein: CASQGGTEAFF
CDR3 DNA: TGTGCCAGCCAAGGGGGCACTGAAGCTTTCTTT

J gene: TRBJ1-4
clone size: once
D gene: -
V gene: TRBV6-5
CDR3 protein: CASTPGYATNEKLFF
CDR3 DNA: TGTGCCAGCACTCCGGGGTACGCAACTAATGAAAAACTGTTTTTT

J gene: TRBJ1-6
clone size: -
D gene: -
V gene: TRBV7-8
CDR3 protein: CASREGRASSNSPLHF
CDR3 DNA: TGTGCCAGCAGGGAGGGCAGGGCCTCATCAAATTCACCCCTCCACTTT

J gene: TRBJ2-1
clone size: -
D gene: TRBD2
V gene: TRBV27
CDR3 protein: CASSPSGGWDEQFF
CDR3 DNA: TGTGCCAGCAGCCCTAGCGGGGGGTGGGATGAGCAGTTCTTC

J gene: TRBJ1-1
clone size: -
D gene: TRBD1
V gene: TRBV28
CDR3 protein: CASRQGQGQAFF
CDR3 DNA: TGTGCCAGCAGACAGGGACAGGGGCAAGCTTTCTTT

J gene: TRBJ1-2
clone size: -
D gene: -
V gene: TRBV24-1
CDR3 protein: CATSDTLYGYTF
CDR3 DNA: TGTGCCACCAGTGACACACTATATGGCTACACCTTC

J gene: TRBJ1-3
clone size: -
D gene: TRBD1
V gene: TRBV7-4
CDR3 protein: CASILPGTGKNTIYF
CDR3 DNA: TGTGCCAGCATCCTTCCAGGGACAGGTAAAAACACCATATATTTT